This TCR beta chain was captured in a study of shared clonotypes between healthy human individuals. V lost 1 base, J lost 1 base, and 5 bases lay in between. This CDR3 spans 14 amino acids. Germline V gene lookup returns CDR1 LNHDA and CDR2 SQIVND (reference sequence). Study-level findings and limits: In general, naive subsets displayed greater estimated richness than memory subsets did.

This clone was counted a single time. Its antigen is undetermined. The same CDR3 arises from other DNA sequences in this sample as well. Measured with immunoSEQ multiplex PCR; TCRdb has only the in-frame clones, and not every one. The profile covers about 2 million clones, with 95% appearing a single time and around 0.13% taken by the ten largest. Sequenced sample: naive CD4+ T cells sorted from blood. The subset here: CD45RA+ positively selected. The chain combines TRBV19 with TRBJ1-5; D not certain. The source of this sequence is a man between 18 and 29 years old in good health. The CDR3 DNA follows: TGTGCCAGTAGTATAGTTGGGAGCAATCAGCCCCAGCATTTT. Its protein is CASSIVGSNQPQHF.